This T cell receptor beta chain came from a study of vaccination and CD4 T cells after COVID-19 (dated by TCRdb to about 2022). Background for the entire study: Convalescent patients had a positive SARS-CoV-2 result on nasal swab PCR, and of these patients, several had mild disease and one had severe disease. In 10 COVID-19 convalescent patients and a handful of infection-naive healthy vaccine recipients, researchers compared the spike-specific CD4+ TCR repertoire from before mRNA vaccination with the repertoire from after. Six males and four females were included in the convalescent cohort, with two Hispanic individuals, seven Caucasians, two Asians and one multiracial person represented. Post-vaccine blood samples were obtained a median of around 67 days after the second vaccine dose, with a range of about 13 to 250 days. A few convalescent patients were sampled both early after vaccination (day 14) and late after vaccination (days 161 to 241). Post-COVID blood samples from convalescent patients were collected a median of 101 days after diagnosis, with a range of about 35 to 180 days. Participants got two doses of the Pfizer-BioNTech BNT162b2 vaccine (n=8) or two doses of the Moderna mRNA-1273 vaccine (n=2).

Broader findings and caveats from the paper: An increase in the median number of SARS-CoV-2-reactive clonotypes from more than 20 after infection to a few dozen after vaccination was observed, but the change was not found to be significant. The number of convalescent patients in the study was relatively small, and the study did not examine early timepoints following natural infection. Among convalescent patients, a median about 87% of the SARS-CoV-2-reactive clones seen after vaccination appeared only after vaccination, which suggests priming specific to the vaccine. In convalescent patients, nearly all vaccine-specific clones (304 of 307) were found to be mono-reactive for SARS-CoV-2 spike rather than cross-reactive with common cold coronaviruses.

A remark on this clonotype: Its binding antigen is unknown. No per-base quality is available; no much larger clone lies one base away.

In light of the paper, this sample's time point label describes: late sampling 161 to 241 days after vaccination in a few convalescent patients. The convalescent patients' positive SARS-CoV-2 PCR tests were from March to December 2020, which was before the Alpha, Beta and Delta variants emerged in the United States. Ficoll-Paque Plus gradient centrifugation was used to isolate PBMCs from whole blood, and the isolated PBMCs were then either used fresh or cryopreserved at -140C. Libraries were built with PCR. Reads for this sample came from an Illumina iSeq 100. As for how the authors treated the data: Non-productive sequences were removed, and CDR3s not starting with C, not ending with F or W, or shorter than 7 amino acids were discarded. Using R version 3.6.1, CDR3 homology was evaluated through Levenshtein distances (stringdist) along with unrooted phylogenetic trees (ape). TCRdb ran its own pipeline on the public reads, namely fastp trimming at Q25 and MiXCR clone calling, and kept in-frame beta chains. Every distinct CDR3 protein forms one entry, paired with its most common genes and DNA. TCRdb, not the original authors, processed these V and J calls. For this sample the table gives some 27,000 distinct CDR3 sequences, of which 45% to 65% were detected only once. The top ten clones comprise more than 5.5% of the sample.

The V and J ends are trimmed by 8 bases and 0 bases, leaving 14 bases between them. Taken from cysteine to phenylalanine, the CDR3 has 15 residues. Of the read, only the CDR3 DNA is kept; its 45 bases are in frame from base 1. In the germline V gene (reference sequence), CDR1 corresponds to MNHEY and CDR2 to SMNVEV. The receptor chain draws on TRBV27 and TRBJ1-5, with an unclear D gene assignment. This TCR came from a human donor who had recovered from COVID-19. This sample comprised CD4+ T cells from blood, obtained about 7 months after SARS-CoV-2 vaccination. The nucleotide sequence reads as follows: TGTGCCAGCCCAATCGTGCATCATAGCAATCAGCCCCAGCATTTT. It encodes CASPIVHHSNQPQHF.